The rows below give T cell receptor beta chains drawn from one sample of a study of vaccination and CD4 T cells after COVID-19. No antigen has been assigned to these receptors. TCRdb processed the PCR reads anew with MiXCR; each CDR3 protein has one entry. This table holds some 22,000 distinct CDR3 sequences, around 37% found once. Source: CD4+ T cells from blood, cultured in vitro, taken about 7 months after SARS-CoV-2 vaccination. These receptor sequences come from a human donor who had recovered from COVID-19. Each CDR3 is given with its conserved first and last residue. D genes are given only for firm matches. Size tells how often a clone was seen (once, few, many) or the class of an expanded clone, and some rows leave it out.

V gene	clone size	D gene	J gene	CDR3 protein	CDR3 DNA
TRBV20-1	.	.	TRBJ2-7	CSAGTGAIYEQYF	TGCAGTGCTGGGACCGGGGCGATCTACGAGCAGTACTTC
TRBV30	.	TRBD2	TRBJ2-1	CAWKGLAGYNEQFF	TGTGCCTGGAAGGGGCTAGCGGGATATAATGAGCAGTTCTTC
TRBV20-1	.	.	TRBJ2-1	CSAASEGQFF	TGCAGTGCTGCCTCAGAGGGTCAGTTCTTC
TRBV21-1	.	.	TRBJ2-3	CASSGGQPDTQYF	TGTGCCAGCAGCGGGGGGCAACCAGATACGCAGTATTTT
TRBV7-8	.	TRBD1	TRBJ1-1	CASSLETGGWAEAFF	TGTGCCAGCAGCTTAGAGACAGGGGGTTGGGCTGAAGCTTTCTTT
TRBV5-4	.	.	TRBJ2-7	CASSPRNSQQYF	TGTGCCAGCAGCCCCCGTAACAGCCAACAGTACTTC
TRBV28	.	.	TRBJ2-7	CASSSPGDARREQYF	TGTGCCAGCAGTTCTCCGGGGGACGCGCGGCGGGAGCAGTACTTC
TRBV20-1	.	TRBD2	TRBJ2-3	CSAKLAGNTDTQYF	TGCAGTGCAAAACTAGCGGGAAACACAGATACGCAGTATTTT
TRBV10-3	.	.	TRBJ1-6	CAIRGSSYNSPLHF	TGTGCCATCAGAGGAAGCTCCTATAATTCACCCCTCCACTTT
TRBV24-1	few	TRBD1	TRBJ2-5	CATSDSPGQGAGETQYF	TGTGCCACCAGTGATTCCCCCGGGCAGGGGGCTGGTGAGACCCAGTACTTC
TRBV28	.	.	TRBJ1-1	CASSLSVNTEAFF	TGTGCCAGCAGTTTATCTGTGAACACTGAAGCTTTCTTT
TRBV20-1	few	TRBD2	TRBJ2-2	CSAVTSGRTGELFF	TGCAGTGCTGTGACTAGCGGGAGGACCGGGGAGCTGTTTTTT